This TCR beta chain was identified during a study of blood T cells in healthy people across ages. The use of a sample-barcoded 5' primer and a J-beta primer mix characterized a second PCR of roughly 6 to 11 cycles. TCRdb re-analysed the 5' RACE reads in MiXCR, keeping a single row per CDR3 protein. The table shows about 1,800,000 distinct CDR3 sequences, with roughly 30% occurring only once. The CDR3 covers 14 residues. The V and J ends lost 4 bases and 11 bases respectively, with 21 bases between them. The V gene's germline CDR1 is SGHRS and CDR2 YFSETQ. The sequenced sample was blood. V is TRBV5-1 and J is TRBJ2-5, with D possibly matching TRBD1 (6 bases). The clonotype was recovered from a woman in her twenties or thirties in good health. DNA of the CDR3: TGCGCCAGCAGCACATCCAGGGGTGTCCTTGAGCAGTACTTC. This translates into CASSTSRGVLEQYF.